These 24 T cell receptor beta chains were all obtained from the same sample, sequenced in a study of a mutant IDH1 vaccine in newly diagnosed glioma. These receptors' targets are unknown. Profiled with immunoSEQ multiplex PCR; TCRdb holds only in-frame clones, not every one. The table lists fewer than 100,000 clones, roughly nine tenths of them singletons. The sample's time point: week 5, during vaccination. Each dose delivered 300 ug of mutant IDH1 20-mer peptide subcutaneously with imiquimod. The sequenced sample was PBMCs, obtained from a glioma patient whose treatment included an IDH1 peptide vaccine. These TCRs come from a woman aged 50 to 65 with glioma.

The V call is TRBV7-9, the J call TRBJ2-4, with D perhaps matching TRBD2 (5 bases). The V and J ends lost 5 bases and 0 bases respectively, with 17 bases between them. CDR3 length equals 17 residues. Germline values: CDR1 SEHNR, CDR2 FQNEAQ (reference sequence). This CDR3 reads CASSPEPGILAKNIQYF. The DNA for the CDR3 is TGTGCCAGCAGCCCCGAACCGGGGATATTAGCCAAAAACATTCAGTACTTC.

This chain joins TRBV7-2 and TRBJ2-7; TRBD2 is a possible D gene (5 bases). The germline CDR1 and CDR2 sequences are SGHTA and FQGNSA. V lost 0 bases to trimming and J lost 4 bases, with 7 bases between them. The CDR3 runs to 13 residues. CDR3 nucleotide sequence: TGTGCCAGCAGCTTAGCGGGAGATTACGAGCAGTACTTC. Its protein product is CASSLAGDYEQYF.

The rearrangement links TRBV6-5 to TRBJ2-7; 8 nucleotides align to TRBD1. The junction had 5 bases not matched to a gene; V was cut back by 4 bases and J by 3 bases. Germline CDR1 is MNHEY and CDR2 is SVGAGI. CDR3 length: 14 amino acids. The CDR3 bases are TGTGCCAGCAGTTTCAGGGGGCCTCTCTACGAGCAGTACTTC. This gives the protein CASSFRGPLYEQYF.

This sequence joins TRBV11-1 and TRBJ2-1, with a tentative D call TRBD1 (5 bases). In germline, CDR1 is SGHAT, CDR2 FQDESV (reference sequence). Trimming pared 8 bases from V and 5 bases from J, leaving 19 bases between. The CDR3 extends over 15 amino acids. CDR3 coding DNA: TGTGCCAGCGGGGCAGGGAACACTTACGACAATGAGCAGTTCTTC. Translated, it gives CASGAGNTYDNEQFF.

The rearrangement uses TRBV7-9 and TRBJ2-2, with a weak D call TRBD1 (8 bases). The CDR3 is 17 amino acids. Trimming took off 3 bases at V and 1 base at J, with 15 bases between the two ends. The germline CDR1 and CDR2 sequences are SEHNR and FQNEAQ (reference sequence). CDR3: CASSLKAGQVNTGELFF. The CDR3 coding sequence is TGTGCCAGCAGCTTGAAAGCGGGACAGGTGAACACCGGGGAGCTGTTTTTT.

The rearrangement joins TRBV20-1 to TRBJ1-6; 9 bases are shared with TRBD1. The CDR3 extends over 11 amino acids. The V segment lost 3 bases and the J segment 15 bases; nucleotides outside the gene matches: 3. In germline, CDR1 is DFQATT, CDR2 SNEGSKA (reference sequence). This chain's CDR3 is CSAREDRGLHF. The CDR3, as DNA: TGCAGTGCTAGGGAGGACAGGGGCCTCCACTTT.

The chain couples TRBV11-2 to TRBJ1-2; D unresolved. V lost 2 bases, J lost 3 bases, and 13 bases lay in between. CDR1 is SGHAT and CDR2 is FQNNGV in the germline V gene. CDR3 size: 15 residues. The CDR3: CASSLRVRSDYGYTF. In DNA form, the CDR3 reads TGTGCCAGCAGCTTACGGGTCAGGTCAGACTATGGCTACACCTTC.

The chain couples TRBV2 to TRBJ2-7; 8 bases match TRBD1. Germline V gives CDR1 SNHLY, CDR2 FYNNEI. The CDR3 is 14 amino acids. V lost 4 bases to trimming and J lost 2 bases; unmatched junction nucleotides: 4. The CDR3 protein is CASSGQGFAYEQYF. The CDR3, as DNA: TGTGCCAGCAGTGGACAGGGGTTCGCCTACGAGCAGTACTTC.

This clone appeared a few times. The chain is built from TRBV15 and TRBJ2-5; D is unclear. This CDR3 comprises 14 residues. The V gene's germline CDR1 is LNHNV and CDR2 YYDKDF (reference sequence). Between the trimmed V and J ends, which lost 0 bases and 4 bases, there was a span of 9 bases. Here the CDR3 DNA reads TGTGCCACCAGCAGAGATAGGCTTGGAGAGACCCAGTACTTC. It encodes CATSRDRLGETQYF.

This clone has a handful of counts. The chain employs TRBV30 and TRBJ1-1; D perhaps matches TRBD1 (6 bases). V was pared by 7 bases and J by 1 base, with 16 bases between. The CDR3 totals 14 residues. The germline CDR1 and CDR2 sequences are GTSNPN and SVGIG (reference sequence). The CDR3 DNA sequence: TGTGCCTACAGGGTCCAGCGGAAGAACACTGAAGCTTTCTTT. It is translated as CAYRVQRKNTEAFF.

The chain recombines TRBV4-1 with TRBJ2-4; perhaps D is TRBD1 or TRBD2 (5 bases each). The CDR3 sequence is 15 residues long. Trimming took off 1 base at V and 1 base at J, with 8 bases between the two ends. The germline V gene encodes CDR1 MGHRA and CDR2 YSYEKL. In DNA form, the CDR3 reads TGCGCCAGCAGCCAAGGGGGGATTGCCAAAAACATTCAGTACTTC. Its translation: CASSQGGIAKNIQYF.

The V and J genes are TRBV2 and TRBJ2-5; D unresolved. Deletions cut 5 bases from V and 2 bases from J, with 9 bases between. The CDR3 sequence is 13 residues long. CDR1 is SNHLY and CDR2 is FYNNEI in the germline V gene. The CDR3 nucleotides read TGTGCCAGCAGTCGGCTACTTCAAGAGACCCAGTACTTC. It translates to CASSRLLQETQYF.

The rearrangement links TRBV19 to TRBJ1-5; D remains unclear. The CDR3 is 13 residues long. V lost 3 bases and J 6 bases, leaving 9 bases between the germline ends. The germline CDR1 and CDR2 sequences are LNHDA and SQIVND (reference sequence). The CDR3 loop is CASSIRELQPQHF. The CDR3 nucleotides are TGTGCCAGTAGTATTCGGGAACTTCAGCCCCAGCATTTT.

The V call is TRBV19, the J call TRBJ2-6, with unresolved D. Per the germline V gene, CDR1 is LNHDA and CDR2 is SQIVND (reference sequence). CDR3 size: 14 residues. Deletions cut 10 bases from V and 2 bases from J, with 12 bases between. CDR3 sequence: CATSASPGANVLTF. The CDR3 DNA reads as TGTGCCACATCCGCCAGCCCTGGGGCCAACGTCCTGACTTTC. Variable domain in full (rest from reference TRBV19 and TRBJ2-6): DGGITQSPKYLFRKEGQNVTLSCEQNLNHDAMYWYRQDPGQGLRLIYYSQIVNDFQKGDIAEGYSVSREKKESFPLTVTSAQKNPTAFYLCATSASPGANVLTFGAGSRLTVL.

This clone appeared once. This sequence joins TRBV15 and TRBJ1-4; D is undetermined. The CDR3 consists of 15 residues. Trimming removed 0 bases at V and 7 bases at J, with 12 bases between. Germline values: CDR1 LNHNV, CDR2 YYDKDF (reference sequence). CDR3 residues: CATSRDGVGSEKLFF. CDR3 nucleotides: TGTGCCACCAGCAGAGATGGCGTAGGGAGTGAAAAACTGTTTTTT.

The chain recombines TRBV5-1 with TRBJ2-7, with D maybe TRBD2 (6 bases). CDR1 SGHRS and CDR2 YFSETQ come from the germline V gene. Trimming shortened V by 0 bases and J by 2 bases, and 9 bases separated the two germline ends. The CDR3 sequence is 14 residues long. In nucleotides, the CDR3 is TGCGCCAGCAGCTTGGGACTAGGGGCCTACGAGCAGTACTTC. This gives the protein CASSLGLGAYEQYF.

The chain joins TRBV6-5 to TRBJ2-1; D gene uncertain. Looked up from germline, CDR1 is MNHEY and CDR2 is SVGAGI. This CDR3 is built from 10 residues. V was cut by 5 bases and J by 12 bases, with 8 bases left in between. CDR3 sequence reads: CASSEVGQFF. Written as DNA, the CDR3 is TGTGCCAGCAGTGAAGTCGGGCAGTTCTTC.

CDR3 bases: TGTGCCAGCAGCCCAGGGACAAGCTCCTACGAGCAGTACTTC. It translates to CASSPGTSSYEQYF. The chain recombines TRBV11-2 with TRBJ2-7, with D perhaps TRBD1 (6 bases). CDR3 length: 14 residues. With 5 bases removed from V and 0 bases from J, the gap between germline ends came to 11 bases. Germline V lookup: CDR1 SGHAT, CDR2 FQNNGV.

The V call is TRBV6-6, the J call TRBJ2-7; TRBD1 might be the D (6 bases). CDR1 MNHNY and CDR2 SVGAGI come from the germline V gene (reference sequence). The CDR3 is made up of 14 amino acids. The germline V and J ends were trimmed by 4 bases and 4 bases, with 14 bases remaining between them. The CDR3 loop is CASSSPGTSYEQYF. CDR3 bases: TGTGCCAGCAGTTCCCCCGGGACATCATACGAGCAGTACTTC.

The V gene is TRBV6-5, the J gene TRBJ2-1; D gene unclear. The CDR3 totals 10 residues. The germline V and J ends were trimmed by 2 bases and 8 bases, with 1 base remaining between them. CDR1 and CDR2 from the germline V gene are MNHEY and SVGAGI. As DNA, the CDR3 is TGTGCCAGCAGTTACGATGAGCAGTTCTTC. This gives the protein CASSYDEQFF.

The chain has TRBV2 and TRBJ1-1; D unresolved. V gave up 4 bases and J gave up 8 bases, with 11 bases separating them. CDR1 is SNHLY and CDR2 is FYNNEI in the germline V gene. The CDR3 covers 12 residues. The CDR3 region has the DNA TGTGCCAGCAGTGTGACGTCGATGGAAGCTTTCTTT. Translation gives CASSVTSMEAFF. Together with reference TRBV2 and TRBJ1-1, the CDR3 gives the full variable domain: EPEVTQTPSHQVTQMGQEVILRCVPISNHLYFYWYRQILGQKVEFLVSFYNNEISEKSEIFDDQFSVERPDGSNFTLKIRSTKLEDSAMYFCASSVTSMEAFFGQGTRLTVV.

The rearrangement joins TRBV5-1 to TRBJ1-2; D is perhaps TRBD1 (5 bases). The CDR3 is 15 residues long. From germline, CDR1 is SGHRS and CDR2 YFSETQ. V lost 2 bases, J lost 6 bases, and 17 bases lay in between. The DNA for the CDR3 is TGCGCCAGCAGCTTAGGGGAGCCAACATCGGATGGCTACACCTTC. Amino acid sequence: CASSLGEPTSDGYTF.

This rearrangement joins TRBV29-1 to TRBJ2-6; D is undetermined. The CDR3 covers 17 residues. Trimming removed 1 base from V and 2 bases from J, with 15 bases in between. Per the germline V gene, CDR1 is SQVTM and CDR2 is ANQGSEA. The CDR3 protein is CSVEGHPRRPGANVLTF. The CDR3 nucleotides are TGCAGCGTTGAAGGCCACCCTCGTCGGCCTGGGGCCAACGTCCTGACTTTC.

The V call is TRBV7-9, the J call TRBJ2-7; D ambiguous. This CDR3 is 13 amino acids long. Germline CDR1 SEHNR, CDR2 FQNEAQ (reference sequence). Trimming removed 5 bases from V and 3 bases from J, with 11 bases in between. DNA for the CDR3: TGTGCCAGCAGCGCCCCCCTGGTCTACGAGCAGTACTTC. Its protein product is CASSAPLVYEQYF.